The clone carrying this T cell receptor (beta chain) was recorded at least ten times. Its antigen is unknown. Axillary draining lymph nodes of breast cancer patients supplied the node samples. TCRdb used MiXCR to reprocess the multiplex PCR reads, holding one entry per CDR3 protein. This sample carries some 120,000 distinct CDR3 sequences, around 20% of them seen once, and the ten largest clones take roughly 2.4%. Germline assignment: CDR1 SGHNT and CDR2 YYREEE (reference sequence). The CDR3 spans 13 residues. After removal of 4 bases from V and 5 bases from J, the junction contained 4 bases not matched to a gene. The data derive from a study of breast tumors, draining lymph nodes, adjacent tissues. General study points: Compared with lymph nodes, tumors were less diverse; compared with nontumor tissue, more. The data were judged consistent with most tumor T cells coming from lymph node and expanding in tumor.

The specimen sequenced was axillary lymph node tissue. This sequence joins TRBV5-4 and TRBJ2-5, with 8 positions matching TRBD1. The sequence was collected from a female donor with breast cancer. Some clones in this sample may be carry-over from other donors' samples. CDR3 sequence: CASSDWTGETQYF. The CDR3 nucleotides are TGTGCCAGCAGCGACTGGACAGGGGAGACCCAGTACTTC. Full variable domain (missing parts from reference TRBV5-4 and TRBJ2-5): ETGVTQSPTHLIKTRGQQVTLRCSSQSGHNTVSWYQQALGQGPQFIFQYYREEENGRGNFPPRFSGLQFPNYSSELNVNALELDDSALYLCASSDWTGETQYFGPGTRLLVL.